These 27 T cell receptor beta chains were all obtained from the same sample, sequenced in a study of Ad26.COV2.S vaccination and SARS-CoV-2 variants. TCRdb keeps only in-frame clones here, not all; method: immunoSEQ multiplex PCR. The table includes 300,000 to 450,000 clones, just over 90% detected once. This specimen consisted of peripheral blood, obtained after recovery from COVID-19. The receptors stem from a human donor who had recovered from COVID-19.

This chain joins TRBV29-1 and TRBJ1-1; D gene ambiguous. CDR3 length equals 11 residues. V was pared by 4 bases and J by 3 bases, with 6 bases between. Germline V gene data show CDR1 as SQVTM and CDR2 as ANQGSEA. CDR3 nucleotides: TGCAGCGTTGGGTGGGACACTGAAGCTTTCTTT. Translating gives CSVGWDTEAFF.

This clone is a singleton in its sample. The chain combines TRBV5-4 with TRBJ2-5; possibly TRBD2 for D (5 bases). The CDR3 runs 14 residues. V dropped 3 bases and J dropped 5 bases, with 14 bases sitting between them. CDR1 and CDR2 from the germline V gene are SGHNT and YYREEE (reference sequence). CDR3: CASSSAGARETQYF. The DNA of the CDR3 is TGTGCCAGCAGCTCGGCGGGTGCTAGGGAGACCCAGTACTTC.

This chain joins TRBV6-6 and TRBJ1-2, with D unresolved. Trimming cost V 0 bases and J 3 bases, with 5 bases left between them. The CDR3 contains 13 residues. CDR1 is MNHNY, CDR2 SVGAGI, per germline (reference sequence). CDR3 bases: TGTGCCAGCAGTTACTCGATCGACTATGGCTACACCTTC. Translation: CASSYSIDYGYTF.

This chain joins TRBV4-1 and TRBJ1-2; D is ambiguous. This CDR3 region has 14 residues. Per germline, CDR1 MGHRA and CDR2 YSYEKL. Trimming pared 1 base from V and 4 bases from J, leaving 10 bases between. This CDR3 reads CASSQGVPFYGYTF. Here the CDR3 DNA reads TGCGCCAGCAGCCAAGGGGTCCCTTTCTATGGCTACACCTTC.

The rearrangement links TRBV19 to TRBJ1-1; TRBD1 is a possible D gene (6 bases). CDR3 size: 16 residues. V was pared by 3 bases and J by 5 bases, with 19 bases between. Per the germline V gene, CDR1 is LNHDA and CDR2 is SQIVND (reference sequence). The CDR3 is CASSIGGGSGKTEAFF. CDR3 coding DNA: TGTGCCAGTAGTATTGGGGGGGGCTCGGGGAAGACTGAAGCTTTCTTT.

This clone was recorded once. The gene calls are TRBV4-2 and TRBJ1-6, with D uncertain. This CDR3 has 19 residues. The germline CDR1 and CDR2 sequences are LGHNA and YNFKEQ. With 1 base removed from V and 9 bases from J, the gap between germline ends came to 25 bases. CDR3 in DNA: TGTGCCAGCAGCCAAGCCCAAATCACAGACATACCCCACGGTTCACCCCTCCACTTT. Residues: CASSQAQITDIPHGSPLHF.

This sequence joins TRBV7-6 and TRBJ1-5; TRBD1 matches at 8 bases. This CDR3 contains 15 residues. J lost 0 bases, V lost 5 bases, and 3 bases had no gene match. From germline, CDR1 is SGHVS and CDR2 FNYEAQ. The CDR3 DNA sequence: TGTGCCAGCAGCCTCGGACAGGGTAGCAATCAGCCCCAGCATTTT. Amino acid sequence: CASSLGQGSNQPQHF.

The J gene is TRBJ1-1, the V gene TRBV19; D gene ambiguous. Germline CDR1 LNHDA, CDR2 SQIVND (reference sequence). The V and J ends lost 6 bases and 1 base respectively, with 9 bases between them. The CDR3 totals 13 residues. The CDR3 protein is CASSPVRNTEAFF. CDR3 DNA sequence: TGTGCCAGTAGCCCTGTCCGGAACACTGAAGCTTTCTTT. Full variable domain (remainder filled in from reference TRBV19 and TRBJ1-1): DGGITQSPKYLFRKEGQNVTLSCEQNLNHDAMYWYRQDPGQGLRLIYYSQIVNDFQKGDIAEGYSVSREKKESFPLTVTSAQKNPTAFYLCASSPVRNTEAFFGQGTRLTVV.

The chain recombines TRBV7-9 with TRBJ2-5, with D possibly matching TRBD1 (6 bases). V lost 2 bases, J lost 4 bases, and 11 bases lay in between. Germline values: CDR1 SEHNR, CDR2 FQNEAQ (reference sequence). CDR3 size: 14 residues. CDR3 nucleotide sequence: TGTGCCAGCAGCTTACCGACAGGTCGAGAGACCCAGTACTTC. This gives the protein CASSLPTGRETQYF.

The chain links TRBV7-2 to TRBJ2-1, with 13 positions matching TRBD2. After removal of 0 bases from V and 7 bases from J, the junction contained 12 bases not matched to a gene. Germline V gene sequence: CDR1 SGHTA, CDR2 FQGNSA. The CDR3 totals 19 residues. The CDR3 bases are TGTGCCAGCAGCTTAGCCCAACCCCGACTAGCGGGGGGTATAAATGAGCAGTTCTTC. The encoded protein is CASSLAQPRLAGGINEQFF.

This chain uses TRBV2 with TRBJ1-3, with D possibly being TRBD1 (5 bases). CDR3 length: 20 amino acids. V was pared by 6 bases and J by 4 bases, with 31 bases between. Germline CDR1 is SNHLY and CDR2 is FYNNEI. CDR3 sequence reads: CASSVQQTTQPGVSGNTIYF. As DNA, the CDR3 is TGTGCCAGCAGCGTACAACAGACAACACAACCGGGGGTATCGGGAAACACCATATATTTT.

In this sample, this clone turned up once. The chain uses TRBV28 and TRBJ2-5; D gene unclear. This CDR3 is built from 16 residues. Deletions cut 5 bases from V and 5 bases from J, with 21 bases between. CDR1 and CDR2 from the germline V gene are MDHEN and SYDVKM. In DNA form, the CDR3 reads TGTGCCAGCAGTCCACAACTACCAGGTTTGAGGGAGACCCAGTACTTC. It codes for CASSPQLPGLRETQYF.

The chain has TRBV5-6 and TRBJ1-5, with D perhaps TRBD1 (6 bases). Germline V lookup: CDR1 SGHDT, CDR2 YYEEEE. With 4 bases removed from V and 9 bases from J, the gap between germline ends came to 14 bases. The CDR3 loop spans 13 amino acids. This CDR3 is CASSGQGSGPQHF. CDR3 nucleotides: TGTGCCAGCAGCGGCCAGGGGTCAGGGCCCCAGCATTTT.

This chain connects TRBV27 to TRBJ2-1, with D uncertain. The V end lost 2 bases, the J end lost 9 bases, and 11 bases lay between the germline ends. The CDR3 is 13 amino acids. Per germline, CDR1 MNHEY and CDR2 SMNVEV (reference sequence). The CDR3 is CASSLISQVEQFF. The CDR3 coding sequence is TGTGCCAGCAGTTTAATCTCACAAGTTGAGCAGTTCTTC.

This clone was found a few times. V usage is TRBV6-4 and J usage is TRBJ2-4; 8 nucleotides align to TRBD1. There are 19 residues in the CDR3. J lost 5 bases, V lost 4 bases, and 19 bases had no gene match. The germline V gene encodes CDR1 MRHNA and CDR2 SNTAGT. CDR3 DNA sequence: TGTGCCAGCAGTGCCCCGACAATGGACAGGGACCGGTTACAAAACATTCAGTACTTC. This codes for CASSAPTMDRDRLQNIQYF.

In DNA form, the CDR3 reads TGTGCCAGTAAACGAGAGAACAGGGGTCTAAACTATGGCTACACCTTC. Translation gives CASKRENRGLNYGYTF. The rearrangement uses TRBV19 and TRBJ1-2, with 7 bases matching TRBD1. Trimming at V came to 7 bases and at J to 2 bases, leaving 13 bases not matched to a gene. In germline, CDR1 is LNHDA, CDR2 SQIVND (reference sequence). The CDR3 runs to 16 residues. The full variable domain, with the rest looked up from reference TRBV19 and TRBJ1-2, is DGGITQSPKYLFRKEGQNVTLSCEQNLNHDAMYWYRQDPGQGLRLIYYSQIVNDFQKGDIAEGYSVSREKKESFPLTVTSAQKNPTAFYLCASKRENRGLNYGYTFGSGTRLTVV.

CDR3 loop: CASSQDSGLSSYNSPLHF. The CDR3 bases are TGCGCCAGCAGCCAAGATTCCGGGCTGAGCTCCTATAATTCACCCCTCCACTTT. The V gene is TRBV4-1, the J gene TRBJ1-6; no clear D gene. CDR1 is MGHRA, CDR2 YSYEKL, per germline. The germline V and J ends were trimmed by 0 bases and 0 bases, with 12 bases remaining between them. The CDR3 runs 18 residues.

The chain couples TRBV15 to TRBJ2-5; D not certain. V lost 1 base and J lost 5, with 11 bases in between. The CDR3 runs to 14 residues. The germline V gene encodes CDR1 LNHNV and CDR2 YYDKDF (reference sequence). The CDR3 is CATSRGTTVETQYF. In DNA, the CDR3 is TGTGCCACCAGCAGAGGGACCACCGTGGAGACCCAGTACTTC.

The CDR3 sequence: CASRARDSGLGEQYF. CDR3 nucleotides: TGTGCCAGCAGGGCCCGGGACAGTGGGCTGGGGGAGCAGTACTTC. The V gene is TRBV6-5, the J gene TRBJ2-7; TRBD1 aligns across 7 bases. With V trimmed by 6 bases and J by 7 bases, 15 bases remained unmatched. The CDR3 has 15 amino acids. Germline V gene sequence: CDR1 MNHEY, CDR2 SVGAGI.

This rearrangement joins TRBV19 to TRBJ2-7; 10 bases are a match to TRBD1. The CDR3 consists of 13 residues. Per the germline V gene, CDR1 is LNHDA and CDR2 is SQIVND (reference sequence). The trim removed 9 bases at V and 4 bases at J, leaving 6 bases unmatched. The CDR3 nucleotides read TGTGCCAGCCAAAAGGGACAGGGGTACGAGCAGTACTTC. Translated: CASQKGQGYEQYF.

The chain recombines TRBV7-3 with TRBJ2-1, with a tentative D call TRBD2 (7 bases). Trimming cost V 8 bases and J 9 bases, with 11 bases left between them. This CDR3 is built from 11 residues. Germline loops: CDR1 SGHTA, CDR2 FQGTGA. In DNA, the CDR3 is TGTGCCAGCCGGGGGGCAGGTGAGCAGTTCTTC. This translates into CASRGAGEQFF.

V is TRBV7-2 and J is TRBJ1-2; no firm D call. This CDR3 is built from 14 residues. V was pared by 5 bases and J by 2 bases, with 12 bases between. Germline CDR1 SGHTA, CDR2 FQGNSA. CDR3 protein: CASSPRMGNYGYTF. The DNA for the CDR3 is TGTGCCAGCAGCCCAAGGATGGGGAACTATGGCTACACCTTC.

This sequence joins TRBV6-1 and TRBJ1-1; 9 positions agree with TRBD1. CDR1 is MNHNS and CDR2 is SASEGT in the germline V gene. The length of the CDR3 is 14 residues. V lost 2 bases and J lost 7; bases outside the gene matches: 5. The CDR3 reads CASSELQGASEAFF. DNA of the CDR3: TGTGCCAGCAGTGAATTACAGGGGGCGAGTGAAGCTTTCTTT.

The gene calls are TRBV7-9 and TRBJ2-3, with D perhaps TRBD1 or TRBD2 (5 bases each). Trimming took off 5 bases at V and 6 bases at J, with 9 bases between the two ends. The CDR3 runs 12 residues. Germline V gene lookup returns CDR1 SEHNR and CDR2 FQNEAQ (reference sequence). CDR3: CASSGGSDTQYF. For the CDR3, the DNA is TGTGCCAGCAGCGGGGGTTCGGATACGCAGTATTTT.

The CDR3 reads CASSYRDRGYEQYF. DNA for the CDR3: TGTGCCAGCAGCTACCGGGACAGGGGCTACGAGCAGTACTTC. This chain joins TRBV13 and TRBJ2-7; TRBD1 aligns across 10 bases. With V trimmed by 4 bases and J by 3 bases, 3 bases remained unmatched. This CDR3 contains 14 residues. CDR1 and CDR2 (germline): PRHDT, FYEKMQ (reference sequence). The complete variable domain, with remaining parts taken from reference TRBV13 and TRBJ2-7, reads AAGVIQSPRHLIKEKRETATLKCYPIPRHDTVYWYQQGPGQDPQFLISFYEKMQSDKGSIPDRFSAQQFSDYHSELNMSSLELGDSALYFCASSYRDRGYEQYFGPGTRLTVT.

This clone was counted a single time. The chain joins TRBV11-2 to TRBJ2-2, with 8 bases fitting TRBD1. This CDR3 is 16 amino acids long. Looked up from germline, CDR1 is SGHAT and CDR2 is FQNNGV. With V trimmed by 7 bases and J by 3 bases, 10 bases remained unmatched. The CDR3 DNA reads TGTGCCAGCACCACGTATGGGACAGGAGACACCGGGGAGCTGTTTTTT. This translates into CASTTYGTGDTGELFF.

CDR3 nucleotides: TGTGCCAGCAGTTATTCAGGGTACACTGAAGCTTTCTTT. Its protein is CASSYSGYTEAFF. The chain links TRBV6-2 or TRBV6-3 to TRBJ1-1, with a possible D match to TRBD1 (5 bases). The germline V gene has CDR1 MNHEY and CDR2 SVGEGT. Deletions cut 3 bases from V and 3 bases from J, with 8 bases between. The length of the CDR3 is 13 residues.